This entry concerns a single T cell receptor (beta chain). Antigen specificity is unknown. The data derive from a study of CXCR3-negative and CXCR3-positive naive CD8 T cells. Study overall: Libraries each contributed about 1.5 +/- 0.3 million TRB reads, for roughly 140 million in total. Findings and caveats of the study: Memory CD8+ T cell repertoires were far less diverse than both naive subsets. CXCR3 expression dropped partially after cryopreservation, and most assays relied on fresh PBMCs.

Investigators sorted each CD8+ T cell subset in triplicate, taking hundreds of thousands of cells each time. Germline V lookup: CDR1 SGHTA, CDR2 FQGNSA. This CDR3 has 14 residues. The study made its TRB cDNA libraries by 5' RACE, adding UMI labels. From its re-call of the 5' RACE reads, TCRdb lists each CDR3 protein once, without DNA. Its listing shows approximately 41,000 distinct CDR3 sequences. The receptor was isolated from a human donor in good health. Some clones in this sample may be carry-over from other donors' samples. The rearrangement links TRBV7-2 to TRBJ2-3; TCRdb's D call of TRBD2 is untestable without DNA. Sequencing was performed on memory CD8+ T cells from blood. This CDR3 reads CASRGLAGVDTQYF.